This passage covers 16 T cell receptor beta chains from one sample sequenced in a study of T-cell memory formation after mild COVID-19 (dated by TCRdb to 2020 to 2023). The protocol used for the library was 5' RACE. TCRdb records Illumina NovaSeq 6000 as the sequencer. TCRdb applied fastp at Q25 and MiXCR to the public reads, then kept only in-frame beta chains. Every CDR3 protein is listed once, alongside the most common genes and DNA of its rows. The sample data list under 250,000 distinct CDR3 sequences, and 15% of these were observed just once. The ten largest clones add up to 2.1% of the sample. Source material: PBMCs or a T cell subset sorted from them (not recorded which). The receptor set was obtained from an adult woman who had mild COVID-19 (a few samples of this study predate the infection). The sample titles of this study are shuffled in the database, so cell type and time point are left out; the donor was told from shared clones.

The chain is built from TRBV7-9 and TRBJ2-1, with D perhaps being TRBD1 or TRBD2 (6 bases each). Germline V CDR1 and CDR2: SEHNR, FQNEAQ (reference sequence). V was pared by 8 bases and J by 4 bases, with 12 bases between. The CDR3 consists of 13 residues. The CDR3 loop reads CASRGLAYNEQFF. CDR3 bases: TGTGCCAGCCGGGGGCTAGCGTACAATGAGCAGTTCTTC.

This clonotype was seen only a few times. This chain uses TRBV7-9 with TRBJ1-2, with 7 bases that match TRBD1. The CDR3 covers 16 residues. Germline CDR1 reads SEHNR; CDR2 reads FQNEAQ (reference sequence). Unmatched junction bases numbered 9, after V lost 5 bases and J lost 0 bases. The CDR3 here is CASSPSYRGANYGYTF. DNA for the CDR3: TGTGCCAGCAGCCCATCCTACAGGGGAGCTAACTATGGCTACACCTTC.

V and J are TRBV4-3 and TRBJ1-2; D remains unclear. CDR3 length: 14 amino acids. Germline CDR1 is LGHNA and CDR2 is YSLEER. Deletions cut 0 bases from V and 8 bases from J, with 13 bases between. CDR3 residues: CASSQDWPEWGYTF. The CDR3 DNA follows: TGCGCCAGCAGCCAAGATTGGCCCGAATGGGGCTACACCTTC.

This clonotype was recorded at least ten times. This sequence joins TRBV20-1 and TRBJ2-7, with D tentatively TRBD1 (5 bases). Germline lookup yields CDR1 DFQATT and CDR2 SNEGSKA (reference sequence). The V gene lost 0 bases and the J gene lost 5 bases, with 17 bases spanning the gap. CDR3 length: 15 amino acids. CDR3 amino acids: CSARDRQGSSDEQYF. In DNA form, the CDR3 reads TGCAGTGCTAGAGACCGGCAGGGAAGTTCGGACGAGCAGTACTTC.

The V call is TRBV6-5, the J call TRBJ1-1, with 8 bases lining up with TRBD1. Germline V gene data show CDR1 as MNHEY and CDR2 as SVGAGI. Trimming took 7 bases from V and 6 from J; bases not matched to a gene: 7. CDR3 length equals 13 residues. In nucleotides, the CDR3 is TGTGCCAGCACGCCTGGACAGGGCGCTGAAGCTTTCTTT. Its translation is CASTPGQGAEAFF.

This chain uses TRBV11-2 with TRBJ2-7; D possibly corresponds to TRBD2 (6 bases). The V end lost 5 bases, the J end lost 7 bases, and 21 bases lay between the germline ends. Germline lookup yields CDR1 SGHAT and CDR2 FQNNGV. CDR3 length equals 15 residues. Written as DNA, the CDR3 is TGTGCCAGCAGCCGGCCCGGGACTGGCACTAGGGAGCAGTACTTC. Translated, it gives CASSRPGTGTREQYF.

This clonotype came up many times. V and J are TRBV7-6 and TRBJ2-5; D gene unclear. The CDR3 consists of 14 residues. V lost 5 bases and J lost 6, with 16 bases in between. Germline CDR1 reads SGHVS; CDR2 reads FNYEAQ. The CDR3 protein is CASSPMAQEKTQYF. In nucleotides, the CDR3 is TGTGCCAGCAGCCCCATGGCCCAGGAAAAGACCCAGTACTTC. Based on the CDR3 plus reference TRBV7-6 and TRBJ2-5, the full variable domain is GAGVSQSPRYKVTKRGQDVALRCDPISGHVSLYWYRQALGQGPEFLTYFNYEAQQDKSGLPNDRFSAERPEGSISTLTIQRTEQRDSAMYRCASSPMAQEKTQYFGPGTRLLVL.

The chain couples TRBV29-1 to TRBJ1-5, with D perhaps matching TRBD1 (5 bases). The CDR3 consists of 13 residues. The V end lost 7 bases, the J end lost 3 bases, and 13 bases lay between the germline ends. CDR1 is SQVTM and CDR2 is ANQGSEA in the germline V gene. CDR3 region: CSGGGGPNQPQHF. The CDR3 DNA is TGCAGCGGGGGGGGAGGCCCCAATCAGCCCCAGCATTTT.

This clonotype has ten or more counts. The genes are TRBV6-5 and TRBJ1-2; 9 nucleotides match TRBD1. With 4 bases clipped from V and 1 base from J, the junction kept 4 bases outside the gene matches. This CDR3 has 15 residues. Germline CDR1 reads MNHEY; CDR2 reads SVGAGI. This chain's CDR3 is CASSSRDRVNYGYTF. The CDR3 coding sequence is TGTGCCAGCAGTTCCCGGGACAGGGTTAACTATGGCTACACCTTC.

The chain links TRBV4-3 to TRBJ2-7; possible D gene TRBD1, 6 bases. CDR1 and CDR2 (germline): LGHNA, YSLEER. V lost 4 bases, J lost 4 bases, and 20 bases lay in between. The CDR3 has 16 amino acids. CDR3 sequence: CASSPTGRGTRYEQYF. CDR3 in DNA: TGCGCCAGCAGCCCCACGGGAAGGGGGACGCGGTACGAGCAGTACTTC.

This clonotype was found many times. This chain uses TRBV24-1 with TRBJ2-5; TRBD2 matches 14 bases. The length of the CDR3 is 16 residues. Germline V gene sequence: CDR1 KGHDR, CDR2 SFDVKD. V was pared by 5 bases and J by 5 bases, with 6 bases of the junction left unmatched. The CDR3 nucleotides are TGTGCCACCAGTGCCGGGACTAGCGGGGGTTTTGAGACCCAGTACTTC. Translated: CATSAGTSGGFETQYF.

This clonotype was seen repeatedly, ten times or more. This sequence joins TRBV11-2 and TRBJ2-7; 7 positions agree with TRBD1. This CDR3 comprises 15 residues. CDR1 is SGHAT, CDR2 FQNNGV, per germline. Losses at the gene ends were 2 bases for V and 4 bases for J; bases not matched to a gene: 8. This CDR3 is CASSLRGGASYEQYF. The CDR3 DNA reads as TGTGCCAGCAGCTTAAGAGGGGGCGCGTCTTACGAGCAGTACTTC.

This chain links TRBV4-1 with TRBJ1-5; a possible D gene is TRBD1 (5 bases). Between the trimmed V and J ends, which lost 1 base and 2 bases, there was a span of 9 bases. Germline values: CDR1 MGHRA, CDR2 YSYEKL. This CDR3 region has 15 residues. CDR3 amino acids: CASSQGGAGNQPQHF. In DNA form, the CDR3 reads TGCGCCAGCAGCCAAGGGGGCGCGGGCAATCAGCCCCAGCATTTT.

V gene TRBV20-1 combines with J gene TRBJ1-2; D unclear. CDR3 length: 14 residues. CDR1 DFQATT and CDR2 SNEGSKA come from the germline V gene (reference sequence). V gave up 5 bases and J gave up 3 bases, with 16 bases separating them. CDR3: CSAPLAPRHYGYTF. The CDR3, as DNA: TGCAGTGCTCCCCTGGCTCCTAGGCACTATGGCTACACCTTC.

This clonotype has a handful of counts. The chain couples TRBV7-9 to TRBJ2-6, with D possibly matching TRBD1 (6 bases). The V gene's germline CDR1 is SEHNR and CDR2 FQNEAQ (reference sequence). This CDR3 comprises 17 residues. V lost 4 bases, J lost 0 bases, and 13 bases lay in between. Here the CDR3 reads CASSSIHRDSGANVLTF. The DNA of the CDR3 is TGTGCCAGCAGCTCCATTCACAGGGACTCTGGGGCCAACGTCCTGACTTTC.

The chain couples TRBV10-3 to TRBJ2-7; D is unresolved. This CDR3 comprises 13 residues. CDR1 and CDR2 from the germline V gene are ENHRY and SYGVKD. The V gene lost 3 bases and the J gene lost 0 bases, with 6 bases spanning the gap. CDR3 sequence (DNA): TGTGCCATCAGTGAAGGTCCCTCCTACGAGCAGTACTTC. This encodes CAISEGPSYEQYF.